The 13 T cell receptor beta chains presented below share a single source sample, sequenced in a study of shared clonotypes between healthy human individuals. TCRdb's table, derived via immunoSEQ multiplex PCR, lists solely in-frame clones and lacks some. This sample yields about half a million clones, of which 77% are seen a single time; more than 10% belongs to the top ten. What was sequenced was PBMCs. The receptors come from a woman between 35 and 50 years old in good health. Some clones in this sample may be carry-over from other donors' samples.

This clone was seen a handful of times. V and J are TRBV11-1 and TRBJ1-2, with a weak D call TRBD1 (5 bases). The CDR3 runs 15 residues. V was clipped by 3 bases and J by 4 bases, with 15 bases between them. CDR1 is SGHAT, CDR2 FQDESV, per germline (reference sequence). The CDR3 region is CASSFIAGLVYGYTF. The CDR3 bases are TGTGCCAGCAGCTTCATTGCAGGGCTGGTCTATGGCTACACCTTC.

The V call is TRBV28, the J call TRBJ2-2, with D tentatively TRBD1 (5 bases). This CDR3 has 15 residues. In germline, CDR1 is MDHEN, CDR2 SYDVKM. Trimming took 3 bases from V and 4 from J, leaving 12 bases between them. CDR3 protein: CASSFLRRGTGELFF. CDR3 bases: TGTGCCAGCAGTTTTCTGAGAAGGGGCACCGGGGAGCTGTTTTTT.

The chain recombines TRBV27 with TRBJ1-5; no firm D call. This CDR3 spans 20 amino acids. The V end was cut by 1 base, the J end by 3 bases, with 25 bases between. Germline V gene sequence: CDR1 MNHEY, CDR2 SMNVEV (reference sequence). The CDR3 reads CASSLWGSRRGNVLNQPQHF. For the CDR3, the DNA is TGTGCCAGCAGTTTATGGGGTTCGAGGCGTGGGAATGTACTCAATCAGCCCCAGCATTTT.

This chain links TRBV28 with TRBJ2-4; D is unresolved. CDR3 size: 14 residues. Germline CDR1 is MDHEN and CDR2 is SYDVKM. Trimming removed 5 bases from V and 8 bases from J, with 16 bases in between. Written as DNA, the CDR3 is TGTGCCAGCAGTCCACCTGGGCGTATGGACATTCAGTACTTC. Its protein product is CASSPPGRMDIQYF.

The chain has TRBV10-3 and TRBJ1-1; no reliable D call. V was shortened by 2 bases and J by 4 bases, with 11 bases between the two germline ends. The germline gives CDR1 ENHRY, CDR2 SYGVKD. This CDR3 has 14 residues. Written as DNA, the CDR3 is TGTGCCATCAGTGAGACAGCGGCGGGCACTGAAGCTTTCTTT. It yields the protein CAISETAAGTEAFF.

The chain joins TRBV19 to TRBJ2-5, with TRBD1 matching 9 bases. The CDR3 totals 14 residues. V gave up 5 bases and J gave up 5 bases; unmatched junction bases: 6. The germline V gene encodes CDR1 LNHDA and CDR2 SQIVND (reference sequence). CDR3 nucleotide sequence: TGTGCCAGTAGTGTACAGGGGGCTGGGGAGACCCAGTACTTC. Encoded protein: CASSVQGAGETQYF.

The CDR3 DNA reads as TGTGCCAGCAGTGAAGCGGGCAGACTCAACACTGAAGCTTTCTTT. Translated: CASSEAGRLNTEAFF. The chain is built from TRBV25-1 and TRBJ1-1; D gene unclear. V was shortened by 2 bases and J by 2 bases, with 12 bases between the two germline ends. The CDR3 consists of 15 residues. The germline gives CDR1 MGHDK, CDR2 SYGVNS.

The genes are TRBV14 and TRBJ2-5; D gene uncertain. CDR3 size: 13 residues. Trimming removed 2 bases from V and 5 bases from J, with 9 bases in between. The germline CDR1 and CDR2 sequences are SGHDN and FVKESK. The DNA of the CDR3 is TGTGCCAGCAGCCAATTATTCCCCGAGACCCAGTACTTC. This sequence encodes CASSQLFPETQYF.

V and J are TRBV15 and TRBJ1-2; D uncertain. V was pared by 1 base and J by 7 bases, with 7 bases between. The germline gives CDR1 LNHNV, CDR2 YYDKDF (reference sequence). The CDR3 contains 12 residues. The CDR3 is CATSRVGSGYTF. CDR3 DNA: TGTGCCACCAGCAGAGTGGGCTCTGGCTACACCTTC.

This clone was counted a single time. The V and J genes are TRBV9 and TRBJ2-1, with 9 bases identical to TRBD2. Germline trimming cut 0 bases from V and 0 bases from J; bases unmatched to any gene: 7. Germline V gene sequence: CDR1 SGDLS, CDR2 YYNGEE. The CDR3 consists of 18 residues. This CDR3 is CASSVGTSVRGSYNEQFF. CDR3 DNA sequence: TGTGCCAGCAGCGTAGGGACTAGCGTCAGGGGCTCCTACAATGAGCAGTTCTTC.

The V and J genes are TRBV4-1 and TRBJ2-5; 10 positions agree with TRBD2. Near its end, the DNA agrees better with TRBJ2-7, so the J call may be wrong. The CDR3 spans 15 residues. The germline gives CDR1 MGHRA, CDR2 YSYEKL. The CDR3 here is CASSHERLAGHEQYF. The CDR3 DNA is TGCGCCAGCAGCCACGAGAGACTAGCGGGCCACGAGCAGTACTTC.

The genes are TRBV7-8 and TRBJ1-3; tentatively, D is TRBD1 (5 bases). Germline assignment: CDR1 SGHVS and CDR2 FQNEAQ. The CDR3 extends over 14 amino acids. Trimming pared 0 bases from V and 4 bases from J, leaving 7 bases between. The CDR3: CASSLAGLGNTIYF. The CDR3 DNA is TGTGCCAGCAGCTTAGCGGGACTAGGAAACACCATATATTTT.

The chain links TRBV7-3 to TRBJ2-3; 7 nucleotides align to TRBD2. Germline CDR1 is SGHTA and CDR2 is FQGTGA. V was clipped by 1 base and J by 5 bases; unmatched bases: 9. This CDR3 has 16 amino acids. The CDR3 DNA sequence: TGTGCCAGCAGCTTAAGCGGCGGGAGCCGTCTAGATACGCAGTATTTT. This gives the protein CASSLSGGSRLDTQYF.